The 28 T cell receptor beta chains below all came from one sample that was sequenced in a study of T cell changes during pregnancy in multiple sclerosis. The data were produced by immunoSEQ multiplex PCR, yet TCRdb's version contains in-frame clones alone and is incomplete. This sample yields around 68,000 clones, of which approximately 90% are seen a single time; 0.4% to 0.45% belongs to the top ten. The sample here was CD4+ T cells from peripheral blood mononuclear cells, taken before pregnancy. These receptors were taken from a female donor with multiple sclerosis, enrolled in a pregnancy study.

CDR3 amino acids: CASSLDRETQYF. CDR3 in DNA: TGTGCCAGCAGCTTAGATCGGGAGACCCAGTACTTC. The rearrangement links TRBV11-1 to TRBJ2-5, with unresolved D. This CDR3 has 12 residues. Looked up from germline, CDR1 is SGHAT and CDR2 is FQDESV (reference sequence). V shed 1 base and J shed 5 bases, with 5 bases lying between them.

The DNA for the CDR3 is TGTGCCAGCATTCGCGACAGGGGTTTTGAAGCTTTCTTT. This translates into CASIRDRGFEAFF. The chain joins TRBV2 to TRBJ1-1; 8 bases line up with TRBD1. The J segment lost 7 bases and the V segment lost 7 bases, leaving 8 bases of the junction unmatched. The germline CDR1 and CDR2 sequences are SNHLY and FYNNEI. This CDR3 region has 13 residues.

This sequence joins TRBV7-2 and TRBJ2-5; TRBD2 agrees at 10 bases. Germline values: CDR1 SGHTA, CDR2 FQGNSA. Germline trimming cut 3 bases from V and 2 bases from J; bases unmatched to any gene: 3. CDR3 length: 15 amino acids. DNA for the CDR3: TGTGCCAGCAGCTTGTCAGCGGGGGGGCAAGAGACCCAGTACTTC. It yields the protein CASSLSAGGQETQYF.

The gene calls are TRBV4-1 and TRBJ1-5, with D perhaps TRBD1 (5 bases). The CDR3 totals 13 residues. From germline, CDR1 is MGHRA and CDR2 YSYEKL. Trimming took 4 bases from V and 5 from J, leaving 9 bases between them. Here the CDR3 reads CASSPGWDQPQHF. As DNA, the CDR3 is TGCGCCAGCAGCCCAGGGTGGGATCAGCCCCAGCATTTT.

The V call is TRBV11-2, the J call TRBJ2-1; 8 nucleotides match TRBD1. Germline loops: CDR1 SGHAT, CDR2 FQNNGV. The junction had 9 bases not matched to a gene; V was cut back by 3 bases and J by 5 bases. The CDR3 length is 16 residues. CDR3 sequence: CASSLRPDRANNEQFF. The CDR3 region has the DNA TGTGCCAGCAGCTTGAGACCGGACAGGGCCAACAATGAGCAGTTCTTC.

The chain recombines TRBV4-1 with TRBJ2-1, with 10 positions matching TRBD2. The CDR3 is 12 residues long. The germline V gene has CDR1 MGHRA and CDR2 YSYEKL. The J segment lost 12 bases and the V segment lost 4 bases, leaving 3 bases of the junction unmatched. In nucleotides, the CDR3 is TGCGCCAGCAGCCCGGTAGCGGGAGGGCAGTTCTTC. This encodes CASSPVAGGQFF.

The chain is built from TRBV9 and TRBJ1-3; D remains ambiguous. With 0 bases removed from V and 2 bases from J, the gap between germline ends came to 15 bases. The length of the CDR3 is 17 residues. The germline V gene encodes CDR1 SGDLS and CDR2 YYNGEE. The CDR3 DNA reads as TGTGCCAGCAGCGTAGCTTCGCGAGGAGGAACTGGAAACACCATATATTTT. Protein: CASSVASRGGTGNTIYF.

The chain's CDR3 is CASSHVRVGTEAFF. CDR3 nucleotides: TGTGCCAGCAGTCATGTCAGGGTGGGCACTGAAGCTTTCTTT. The chain carries TRBV11-2 and TRBJ1-1, with a weak D call TRBD1 (5 bases). Germline V gene data show CDR1 as SGHAT and CDR2 as FQNNGV. The CDR3 runs 14 residues. Deletions cut 6 bases from V and 4 bases from J, with 15 bases between.

This chain links TRBV29-1 with TRBJ2-7; D is unresolved. The germline V gene has CDR1 SQVTM and CDR2 ANQGSEA. The germline V and J ends were trimmed by 4 bases and 4 bases, with 8 bases remaining between them. The CDR3 loop spans 11 amino acids. The CDR3 region has the DNA TGCAGCGTTGGTACAGAATACGAGCAGTACTTC. It encodes CSVGTEYEQYF.

The chain has TRBV5-1 and TRBJ2-7; 7 bases fit TRBD1. V shed 0 bases and J 3 bases; nucleotides not matched to a gene: 3. The germline V gene has CDR1 SGHRS and CDR2 YFSETQ. This CDR3 spans 14 amino acids. CDR3 region: CASSLGGGGYEQYF. The CDR3 coding sequence is TGCGCCAGCAGCTTGGGAGGGGGCGGCTACGAGCAGTACTTC.

The chain employs TRBV11-3 and TRBJ2-7, with D maybe TRBD2 (5 bases). Trimming shortened V by 3 bases and J by 2 bases, and 8 bases separated the two germline ends. CDR1 is SGHNT, CDR2 YENEEA, per germline. This CDR3 has 13 residues. The CDR3 loop reads CASSFTGTYEQYF. Here the CDR3 DNA reads TGTGCCAGCAGCTTTACGGGAACCTACGAGCAGTACTTC.

V is TRBV29-1 and J is TRBJ1-2, with 7 bases matching TRBD1. Germline loops: CDR1 SQVTM, CDR2 ANQGSEA. This CDR3 spans 11 amino acids. The trim removed 6 bases at V and 7 bases at J, leaving 5 bases unmatched. CDR3 in amino acids: CSVVSGGGYTF. CDR3 sequence (DNA): TGCAGCGTCGTCTCAGGGGGTGGCTACACCTTC.

The chain links TRBV5-1 to TRBJ2-7; D might be TRBD1 (5 bases). The CDR3 is 13 residues long. CDR1 is SGHRS and CDR2 is YFSETQ in the germline V gene. Trimming shortened V by 4 bases and J by 6 bases, and 14 bases separated the two germline ends. Here the CDR3 reads CASSMQGFGEQYF. Written as DNA, the CDR3 is TGCGCCAGCAGCATGCAGGGTTTTGGCGAGCAGTACTTC.

V is TRBV28 and J is TRBJ1-5; a weak D match, TRBD1 (6 bases). The CDR3 is made up of 17 amino acids. V dropped 3 bases and J dropped 6 bases, with 21 bases sitting between them. Germline V CDR1 and CDR2: MDHEN, SYDVKM. CDR3 sequence reads: CASSFLTPTGGGQPQHF. CDR3 DNA sequence: TGTGCCAGCAGTTTCCTCACGCCCACGGGGGGCGGTCAGCCCCAGCATTTT.

The chain joins TRBV29-1 to TRBJ2-5, with unresolved D. Germline V CDR1 and CDR2: SQVTM, ANQGSEA. V was pared by 4 bases and J by 5 bases, with 11 bases between. The CDR3 length is 12 residues. CDR3 sequence reads: CSVAIARETQYF. DNA of the CDR3: TGCAGCGTTGCGATAGCAAGGGAGACCCAGTACTTC.

This sequence joins TRBV6-6 and TRBJ2-7; D uncertain. The ends were cut back, 8 bases at V and 3 bases at J, with 14 bases in the middle. The CDR3 is 13 residues long. The germline CDR1 and CDR2 sequences are MNHNY and SVGAGI (reference sequence). The CDR3 sequence: CASSNRDLYEQYF. CDR3 nucleotides: TGTGCCAGCTCGAACAGAGACCTCTACGAGCAGTACTTC.

This rearrangement joins TRBV15 to TRBJ1-1, with 9 bases that match TRBD1. Germline loops: CDR1 LNHNV, CDR2 YYDKDF (reference sequence). The V gene end was trimmed by 0 bases and the J gene end by 6 bases; junction bases not matched to a gene: 5. This CDR3 has 15 amino acids. The CDR3 DNA sequence: TGTGCCACCAGCAGAGACGGAGGGACAGGGCCTGAAGCTTTCTTT. Translation: CATSRDGGTGPEAFF.

The genes are TRBV9 and TRBJ2-4; TRBD2 matches 7 bases. The V gene end was trimmed by 4 bases and the J gene end by 8 bases; junction bases not matched to a gene: 12. The CDR3 is 15 amino acids. Germline V CDR1 and CDR2: SGDLS, YYNGEE. The CDR3 region is CASSLGGTTWDIQYF. The CDR3 nucleotides read TGTGCCAGCAGCCTAGGAGGGACTACTTGGGACATTCAGTACTTC.

The rearrangement links TRBV4-3 to TRBJ1-6, with D hard to call. Between the trimmed V and J ends, which lost 1 base and 7 bases, there was a span of 14 bases. This CDR3 has 16 amino acids. Germline lookup yields CDR1 LGHNA and CDR2 YSLEER. The CDR3 bases are TGCGCCAGCAGCCAAGGGCATGAGGTCGGAAATTCACCCCTCCACTTT. Translated: CASSQGHEVGNSPLHF.

The CDR3 region has the DNA TGTGCCAGCAGTGTTAAAGTGGTACAGGTTCCAAACGAGCAGTACTTC. Translation gives CASSVKVVQVPNEQYF. V usage is TRBV6-1 and J usage is TRBJ2-7, with a tentative D call TRBD1 (5 bases). Germline loops: CDR1 MNHNS, CDR2 SASEGT. This CDR3 has 16 residues. Trimming cost V 4 bases and J 5 bases, with 21 bases left between them.

The J gene is TRBJ1-6, the V gene TRBV19; unclear D gene. The germline gives CDR1 LNHDA, CDR2 SQIVND (reference sequence). Between the trimmed V and J ends, which lost 2 bases and 6 bases, there was a span of 17 bases. The CDR3 has 17 residues. The CDR3 DNA follows: TGTGCCAGTAGTATACTTTACCGATCTCAGCGTAATTCACCCCTCCACTTT. Its protein product is CASSILYRSQRNSPLHF.

The chain carries TRBV2 and TRBJ1-1; 7 bases match TRBD1. Germline CDR1 reads SNHLY; CDR2 reads FYNNEI. The junction had 6 bases not matched to a gene; V was cut back by 6 bases and J by 2 bases. This CDR3 is 14 amino acids long. The CDR3 DNA sequence: TGTGCCAGCAGACCGGACAGGCTAAACACTGAAGCTTTCTTT. It specifies CASRPDRLNTEAFF.

The chain uses TRBV5-8 and TRBJ2-3; D is possibly TRBD1 (5 bases). The CDR3 totals 15 residues. Per the germline V gene, CDR1 is SGHTS and CDR2 is YDEGEE. Trimming removed 0 bases from V and 4 bases from J, with 12 bases in between. This CDR3 reads CASSLGQGVADTQYF. CDR3 bases: TGTGCCAGCAGCTTGGGCCAGGGTGTAGCAGATACGCAGTATTTT.

The chain is built from TRBV20-1 and TRBJ1-6; D unresolved. CDR1 and CDR2 (germline): DFQATT, SNEGSKA (reference sequence). The V end was cut by 7 bases, the J end by 8 bases, with 9 bases between. The CDR3 is made up of 11 amino acids. CDR3 DNA sequence: TGCAGTGTAATGTCGGATTCACCCCTCCACTTT. Translated: CSVMSDSPLHF.

The table lists this clone with a count of one. The rearrangement links TRBV11-3 to TRBJ2-5; the match to TRBD2 covers 8 bases. V gave up 2 bases and J gave up 2 bases; unmatched junction bases: 4. The germline V gene has CDR1 SGHNT and CDR2 YENEEA. The CDR3 consists of 15 residues. CDR3 in DNA: TGTGCCAGCAGCTTAAGCGGCGGGGGGCAAGAGACCCAGTACTTC. Translated: CASSLSGGGQETQYF.

The CDR3 DNA sequence: TGTGCCAGCAGTTCCTTAGCGGGCCGAAACACAGATACGCAGTATTTT. Amino acids: CASSSLAGRNTDTQYF. The chain has TRBV6-5 and TRBJ2-3; 7 bases match TRBD2. The CDR3 runs to 16 residues. V shed 4 bases and J 2 bases; nucleotides not matched to a gene: 9. Germline V CDR1 and CDR2: MNHEY, SVGAGI.

The chain combines TRBV4-1 with TRBJ2-2, with TRBD2 matching 8 bases. Germline values: CDR1 MGHRA, CDR2 YSYEKL. The CDR3 sequence is 16 residues long. The V gene end was trimmed by 5 bases and the J gene end by 8 bases; junction bases not matched to a gene: 13. CDR3 DNA: TGCGCCAGCAGCTCTCCCGGACTAGCCCTTGAGGGGGAGCTGTTTTTT. Translating it yields CASSSPGLALEGELFF.

J is TRBJ1-2 and V is TRBV20-1; 7 bases align to TRBD1. The germline gives CDR1 DFQATT, CDR2 SNEGSKA (reference sequence). The trim removed 5 bases at V and 8 bases at J, leaving 5 bases unmatched. The CDR3 extends over 11 amino acids. The CDR3 loop is CSARDSKGYTF. In nucleotides, the CDR3 is TGCAGTGCTCGGGACAGTAAGGGCTACACCTTC.